This TCR beta chain was identified in a study of OX40 agonist ivuxolimab in advanced cancers. Study-level information: Cohort: around 83% men, mean age approximately 66, aged about 20 to 85. Study-level points and caveats: More expanded clones were seen, on average, in CD8+ T cells than in CD4+. No determination was made of the antigen specificity of the expanded peripheral T cells.

This clone came up once. Its antigen is unidentified. Profiling relied on immunoSEQ multiplex PCR, and the TCRdb table lists in-frame clones only, not all of them. The sample shows over 60,000 clones, about 91% of them seen only once. The sequenced sample was CD4+ or CD8+ T cells sorted from blood, obtained in a trial of the OX40 agonist ivuxolimab. The sequence was collected from an adult with an advanced solid tumor such as melanoma, head and neck, liver or kidney cancer.

The CDR3 region has the DNA TGTGCCAGCAGCTTGGCTCGTCCAGGGGTCGGAAACACCATATATTTT. Amino acid sequence: CASSLARPGVGNTIYF. The chain has TRBV5-4 and TRBJ1-3; weak D call: TRBD1 (6 bases). The V end was cut by 0 bases, the J end by 4 bases, with 14 bases between. Germline-derived CDR1 and CDR2 are SGHNT and YYREEE (reference sequence). There are 16 residues in the CDR3.